The clone carrying this TCR beta chain was found once. This specimen belongs to a study of blood T cell repertoires in COVID-19. Turning to the study itself: T cells, B-cell-depleted T cells, or PBMCs provided the cDNA or gDNA that served as material.

Assay: immunoSEQ multiplex PCR; the TCRdb copy retains only in-frame clones and omits some. The sample holds 250,000 or so clones, just under 90% seen once. In the 2 weeks before study entry, exposed participants met a COVID-19 case, which was PCR-confirmed or clinician-diagnosed. This CDR3 region has 14 residues. CDR1 is SGHRS, CDR2 YFSETQ, per germline. V lost 4 bases, J lost 2 bases, and 3 bases stayed unmatched. The receptor was isolated from a man aged 45-65 years who had been exposed to COVID-19. The chain recombines TRBV5-1 with TRBJ1-1, with 9 nucleotides matching TRBD1. Sequenced material: PBMCs or T cells enriched from blood (not recorded which). CDR3 nucleotides: TGCGCCAGCAGCACGGGACAGGGTAACACTGAAGCTTTCTTT. Protein sequence: CASSTGQGNTEAFF.